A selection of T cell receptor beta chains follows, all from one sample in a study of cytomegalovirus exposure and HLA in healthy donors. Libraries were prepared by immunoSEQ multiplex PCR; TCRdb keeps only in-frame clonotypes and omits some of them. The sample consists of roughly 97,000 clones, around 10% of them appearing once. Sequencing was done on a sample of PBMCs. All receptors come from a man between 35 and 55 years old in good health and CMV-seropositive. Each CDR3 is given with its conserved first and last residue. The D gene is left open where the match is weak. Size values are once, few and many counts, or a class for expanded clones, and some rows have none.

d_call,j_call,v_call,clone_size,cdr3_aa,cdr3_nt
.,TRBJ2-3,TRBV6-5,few,CASSYGSGDTQYF,TGTGCCAGCAGCTACGGATCAGGTGATACGCAGTATTTT
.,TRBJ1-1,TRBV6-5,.,CASSYTNKNTEAFF,TGTGCCAGCAGTTACACCAACAAGAACACTGAAGCTTTCTTT
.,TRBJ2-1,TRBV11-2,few,CASSDLADNEQFF,TGTGCCAGCAGTGATTTAGCGGACAATGAGCAGTTCTTC
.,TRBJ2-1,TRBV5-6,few,CASSFTRTSYNEQFF,TGTGCCAGCAGCTTTACCCGGACTTCTTACAATGAGCAGTTCTTC
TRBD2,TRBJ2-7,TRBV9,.,CASSVDGLATYEQYF,TGTGCCAGCAGCGTAGACGGACTAGCGACGTACGAGCAGTACTTC
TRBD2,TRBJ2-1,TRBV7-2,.,CASSYGTSGYNEQFF,TGTGCCAGCAGCTACGGGACTAGCGGCTACAATGAGCAGTTCTTC
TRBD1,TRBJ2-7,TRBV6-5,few,CASSYDRTGRAYEQYF,TGTGCCAGCAGTTACGATAGGACAGGTCGTGCCTACGAGCAGTACTTC
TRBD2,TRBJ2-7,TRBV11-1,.,CASSLNGGYEQYF,TGTGCCAGCAGCTTGAACGGGGGGTACGAGCAGTACTTC
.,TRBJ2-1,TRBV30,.,CAWMGSSYNEQFF,TGTGCCTGGATGGGCAGCTCCTACAATGAGCAGTTCTTC
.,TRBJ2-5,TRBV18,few,CASSPPKGRGETQYF,TGTGCCAGCTCACCACCGAAAGGCAGGGGAGAGACCCAGTACTTC
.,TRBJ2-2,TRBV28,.,CASLTSWNTGELFF,TGTGCCAGCTTAACTAGCTGGAACACCGGGGAGCTGTTTTTT
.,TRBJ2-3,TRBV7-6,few,CASSLVEQITDTQYF,TGTGCCAGCAGCTTAGTAGAACAGATAACAGATACGCAGTATTTT
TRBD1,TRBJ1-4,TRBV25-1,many,CASSAWTGRAATNEKLFF,TGTGCCAGCAGTGCCTGGACAGGGAGAGCGGCAACTAATGAAAAACTGTTTTTT
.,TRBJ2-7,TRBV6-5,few,CASSYLSGQSYEQYF,TGTGCCAGCAGTTACTTGAGCGGGCAGTCCTACGAGCAGTACTTC
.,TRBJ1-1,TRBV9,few,CASSVGGRTEAFF,TGTGCCAGCAGCGTAGGAGGGAGGACTGAAGCTTTCTTT
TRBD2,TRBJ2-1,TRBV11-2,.,CASSVRRGRASGSNEQFF,TGTGCCAGCAGCGTCCGGCGGGGGAGGGCTAGCGGGAGTAATGAGCAGTTCTTC
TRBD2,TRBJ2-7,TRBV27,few,CDTLLGEGF,TGTGACACCCTATTGGGGGAGGGCTTC
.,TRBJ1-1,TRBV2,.,CASSVVENTEAFF,TGTGCCAGCAGTGTGGTAGAGAACACTGAAGCTTTCTTT
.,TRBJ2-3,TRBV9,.,CASSATQDSRSQYF,TGTGCCAGCAGCGCCACCCAGGACTCCAGGTCGCAGTATTTT
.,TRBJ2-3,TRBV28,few,CASTLGGVRADTQYF,TGTGCCAGCACCCTTGGAGGAGTTAGGGCAGATACGCAGTATTTT
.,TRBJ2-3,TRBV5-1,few,CASSRTQGTDTQYF,TGCGCCAGCAGCAGGACACAAGGCACAGATACGCAGTATTTT
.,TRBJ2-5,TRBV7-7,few,CASSLAGGGEVETQYF,TGTGCTAGCAGCTTGGCAGGAGGGGGCGAGGTGGAGACCCAGTACTTC
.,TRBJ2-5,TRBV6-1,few,CASRVALRETQYF,TGTGCCAGCAGGGTGGCTCTGCGGGAGACCCAGTACTTC
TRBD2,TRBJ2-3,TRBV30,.,CAWCGLAGGTDTQYF,TGTGCCTGGTGTGGACTAGCGGGAGGCACAGATACGCAGTATTTT
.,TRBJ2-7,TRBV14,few,CASSQTSLWAEQYF,TGTGCCAGCAGCCAAACTTCTTTGTGGGCCGAGCAGTACTTC
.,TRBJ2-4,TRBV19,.,CASSIVSRGPAKNIQYF,TGTGCCAGTAGTATAGTCAGCAGGGGCCCAGCCAAAAACATTCAGTACTTC
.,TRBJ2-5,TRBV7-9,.,CASSPLRETQYF,TGTGCCAGCAGCCCACTACGAGAGACCCAGTACTTC
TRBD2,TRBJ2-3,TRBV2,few,CASSEREETDTQYF,TGTGCCAGCAGTGAACGGGAGGAGACAGATACGCAGTATTTT
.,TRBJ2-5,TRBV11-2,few,CASSSGLRETQYF,TGTGCCAGCAGCTCGGGTCTTAGGGAGACCCAGTACTTC
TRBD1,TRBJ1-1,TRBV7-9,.,CASNLPGTGGAMNTEAFF,TGTGCCAGCAACCTACCCGGGACAGGGGGAGCCATGAACACTGAAGCTTTCTTT
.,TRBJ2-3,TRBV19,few,CASSAPRSGTDTQYF,TGTGCCAGTAGTGCCCCGAGGAGTGGGACAGATACGCAGTATTTT
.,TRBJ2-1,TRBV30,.,CAWSVLAAYNEQFF,TGTGCCTGGAGTGTACTCGCCGCCTACAATGAGCAGTTCTTC
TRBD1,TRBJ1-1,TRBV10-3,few,CAISDRQGGTEAFF,TGTGCCATCAGTGACCGACAGGGAGGCACTGAAGCTTTCTTT
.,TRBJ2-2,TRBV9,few,CASSTSGDRTGELFF,TGTGCCAGCAGCACATCAGGGGATAGGACCGGGGAGCTGTTTTTT
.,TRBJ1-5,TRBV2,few,CASGGTPQHF,TGTGCCAGCGGGGGGACCCCCCAGCATTTT
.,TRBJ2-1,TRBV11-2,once,CASSLVYGRGAHEQFF,TGTGCCAGCAGCTTAGTTTACGGGAGAGGGGCCCATGAGCAGTTCTTC
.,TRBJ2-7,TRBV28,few,CASSSKYSREQYF,TGTGCCAGCAGTTCCAAATACTCCCGCGAGCAGTACTTC
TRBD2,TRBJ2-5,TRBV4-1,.,CASSQLGLAGETQYF,TGCGCCAGCAGCCAACTAGGACTAGCGGGAGAAACCCAGTACTTC